The next 3 T cell receptor beta chains were all read from a single sample in a study of T cells in Graves' hyperthyroidism and ophthalmopathy. RNA transcripts provided the source from which TCR beta CDR3 regions were amplified. HTBI primers drove first-round RT-PCR of the TCR CDR3. TCRdb analysed the multiplex PCR reads with MiXCR anew, one entry per CDR3 protein. The table has approximately 600,000 distinct CDR3 sequences, less than 25% seen once; the top ten hold about 34%. Input material: blood. The source is a man aged 25 to 40 with Graves' ophthalmopathy.

The V call is TRBV7-8, the J call TRBJ2-1, with 16 bases that match TRBD2. Per the germline V gene, CDR1 is SGHVS and CDR2 is FQNEAQ. The trim removed 4 bases at V and 10 bases at J, leaving 13 bases unmatched. CDR3 length: 18 residues. This CDR3 is CASSSLPGLAGGLGEQFF. In DNA, the CDR3 is TGTGCCAGCAGCTCCCTCCCGGGACTAGCGGGAGGGCTTGGGGAGCAGTTCTTC.

The table lists this clonotype with many counts. V is TRBV12-3 or TRBV12-4 and J is TRBJ1-1; D might be TRBD1 (5 bases). Trimming removed 5 bases from V and 4 bases from J, with 23 bases in between. The CDR3 totals 17 residues. The CDR3 region is CASSPQVPAVRSTEAFF. DNA for the CDR3: TGTGCCAGCAGTCCACAGGTTCCAGCGGTTCGGAGCACTGAAGCTTTCTTT.

The chain combines TRBV4-1 with TRBJ2-1; D tentatively reads TRBD1 or TRBD2 (7 bases each). The CDR3 is 17 residues long. Germline V lookup: CDR1 MGHRA, CDR2 YSYEKL. The V end was cut by 6 bases, the J end by 0 bases, with 18 bases between. The CDR3 spells CASSSERGQPSYNEQFF. DNA for the CDR3: TGCGCCAGCAGTTCGGAGCGGGGACAGCCCTCCTACAATGAGCAGTTCTTC.